The 16 T cell receptor beta chains in this list originate from one sample, sequenced in a study of OX40 agonist ivuxolimab in advanced cancers. The method behind the library was the immunoSEQ multiplex PCR assay. The source is immuneACCESS, and TCRdb retained only in-frame sequences with V and J called. Part of the clones is not carried over; for the studies checked, unresolved V genes explain less than half of this, and the remainder is unexplained. The sample table records roughly 70,000 clones; roughly 89% of these occur just once. Clones ranked in the top ten supply over 2.5% of the sample. This sample comprised CD4+ or CD8+ T cells sorted from blood, obtained in a trial of the OX40 agonist ivuxolimab. The receptors shown here come from an adult with an advanced solid tumor such as melanoma, head and neck, liver or kidney cancer.

Notes on this clone: One end of the junction fails to match germline, which may point to a read error. This chain uses TRBV5-8 with TRBJ2-7; a possible D gene is TRBD1 (5 bases). Germline CDR1 SGHTS, CDR2 YDEGEE. This CDR3 has 12 amino acids. CDR3 sequence (DNA): TGTGCCAGCAGCTCCCCACCGGGTAGGGGTTATTTC. Protein product: CASSSPPGRGYF.

The chain joins TRBV18 to TRBJ2-3; D might be TRBD2 (5 bases). V gave up 6 bases and J gave up 2 bases, with 9 bases separating them. The CDR3 has 13 amino acids. Germline loops: CDR1 KGHSH, CDR2 LQKENI. The CDR3 reads CASSSRDTDTQYF. As DNA, the CDR3 is TGTGCCAGCTCCTCTCGGGACACAGATACGCAGTATTTT.

The chain recombines TRBV28 with TRBJ1-4; 9 nucleotides align to TRBD1. The CDR3 is made up of 14 amino acids. Germline CDR1 is MDHEN and CDR2 is SYDVKM. With V trimmed by 4 bases and J by 8 bases, 5 bases remained unmatched. Here the CDR3 reads CASSSRTGVEKLFF. The CDR3 DNA reads as TGTGCCAGCAGTTCACGGACAGGGGTCGAAAAACTGTTTTTT.

The chain has TRBV27 and TRBJ2-7; maybe TRBD1 (9 bases). The V gene's germline CDR1 is MNHEY and CDR2 SMNVEV (reference sequence). This CDR3 has 18 amino acids. Trimming shortened V by 6 bases and J by 0 bases, and 24 bases separated the two germline ends. The CDR3 DNA reads TGTGCCAGCAGGAAACAGGGGGCTAGCGGGCCAGCCTCCTACGAGCAGTACTTC. Translating gives CASRKQGASGPASYEQYF.

The chain couples TRBV10-3 to TRBJ2-1; D is uncertain. The CDR3 covers 12 residues. CDR1 ENHRY and CDR2 SYGVKD come from the germline V gene. V was cut by 0 bases and J by 8 bases, with 5 bases left in between. The CDR3 sequence: CAISESPDEQFF. The CDR3 coding sequence is TGTGCCATCAGTGAGTCACCGGATGAGCAGTTCTTC.

The rearrangement links TRBV9 to TRBJ2-3; 9 bases match TRBD2. The V and J ends lost 0 bases and 7 bases, in that order; junction bases with no gene match: 6. The CDR3 runs to 15 residues. Germline CDR1 and CDR2: SGDLS and YYNGEE. The CDR3 protein is CASSVVAGGDNTQYF. The CDR3 DNA reads TGTGCCAGCAGCGTAGTGGCGGGAGGGGATAATACGCAGTATTTT.

This clone has just a few counts. The chain uses TRBV5-4 and TRBJ2-6, with D possibly being TRBD2 (6 bases). The V end lost 4 bases, the J end lost 0 bases, and 11 bases lay between the germline ends. CDR3 length: 16 residues. Germline CDR1 SGHNT, CDR2 YYREEE (reference sequence). CDR3 sequence (DNA): TGTGCCAGCAGCCCGGACGGGAGCTCTGGGGCCAACGTCCTGACTTTC. It translates to CASSPDGSSGANVLTF.

This clone was recorded only once. The chain recombines TRBV2 with TRBJ2-1, with 10 bases fitting TRBD2. CDR3 length: 17 residues. The germline CDR1 and CDR2 sequences are SNHLY and FYNNEI. The trim removed 2 bases at V and 8 bases at J, leaving 12 bases unmatched. CDR3 loop: CASSEPSGASGSDEQFF. The CDR3 DNA follows: TGTGCCAGCAGTGAACCCTCGGGTGCTAGCGGGAGCGATGAGCAGTTCTTC.

This rearrangement joins TRBV27 to TRBJ2-7; D may be TRBD1 or TRBD2 (5 bases each). Germline CDR1 is MNHEY and CDR2 is SMNVEV (reference sequence). The CDR3 is 14 residues long. V gave up 4 bases and J gave up 5 bases, with 15 bases separating them. The CDR3 spells CASSSPGRLNEQYF. In DNA, the CDR3 is TGTGCCAGCAGTTCCCCGGGACGCCTTAACGAGCAGTACTTC.

The V and J genes are TRBV5-6 and TRBJ1-3, with D perhaps matching TRBD1 (5 bases). The CDR3 length is 14 residues. The germline V gene has CDR1 SGHDT and CDR2 YYEEEE. V lost 1 base, J lost 0 bases, and 5 bases lay in between. CDR3 in amino acids: CASSLTGSGNTIYF. The CDR3 region has the DNA TGTGCCAGCAGCTTGACAGGCTCTGGAAACACCATATATTTT.

This clone occurred once. Here the CDR3 DNA reads TGTGCCAGCAGCCACTTCGGGGATTTGTCGTACAATGAGCAGTTCTTC. It yields the protein CASSHFGDLSYNEQFF. The chain has TRBV2 and TRBJ2-1; weak D call: TRBD2 (5 bases). The CDR3 spans 16 residues. V lost 6 bases and J lost 4, with 19 bases in between. Germline V gives CDR1 SNHLY, CDR2 FYNNEI.

The chain combines TRBV5-4 with TRBJ2-1, with 12 nucleotides matching TRBD2. The germline gives CDR1 SGHNT, CDR2 YYREEE (reference sequence). The CDR3 covers 18 residues. The V and J ends lost 4 bases and 4 bases, in that order; junction bases with no gene match: 12. For the CDR3, the DNA is TGTGCCAGCAGCATACAAGGACTAGCGGGACCAACTTACAATGAGCAGTTCTTC. Its translation is CASSIQGLAGPTYNEQFF.

Written as DNA, the CDR3 is TGTGCTAGTGGTCGATCCGAGAACACCGGGGAGCTGTTTTTT. Its translation is CASGRSENTGELFF. V and J are TRBV12-5 and TRBJ2-2; no clear D gene. The V end was cut by 5 bases, the J end by 1 base, with 8 bases between. The CDR3 runs to 14 residues. The V gene's germline CDR1 is LGHNT and CDR2 FRNRAP.

This clone was observed a handful of times. The junction and the germline gene differ at one end; a read error may be behind it. This chain joins TRBV18 and TRBJ2-1; D is unresolved. This CDR3 has 12 residues. CDR1 is KGHSH and CDR2 is LQKENI in the germline V gene. DNA for the CDR3: TGTGCCAGCCCACCCCCGCCCGTAGAGCAGTTCTTC. The encoded protein is CASPPPPVEQFF.

The chain is built from TRBV19 and TRBJ2-1, with TRBD1 identical over 8 bases. The CDR3 totals 14 residues. The trim removed 7 bases at V and 5 bases at J, leaving 7 bases unmatched. Looked up from germline, CDR1 is LNHDA and CDR2 is SQIVND (reference sequence). As DNA, the CDR3 is TGTGCCAGTACCCCGACAGGGGTGGACAATGAGCAGTTCTTC. Encoded protein: CASTPTGVDNEQFF.

The J gene is TRBJ2-3, the V gene TRBV5-1; 7 bases are shared with TRBD1. From germline, CDR1 is SGHRS and CDR2 YFSETQ. Germline trimming cut 5 bases from V and 4 bases from J; bases unmatched to any gene: 4. CDR3 length: 13 amino acids. The CDR3 sequence: CASRAQGADTQYF. The CDR3 nucleotides are TGCGCCAGCAGGGCGCAGGGGGCAGATACGCAGTATTTT.